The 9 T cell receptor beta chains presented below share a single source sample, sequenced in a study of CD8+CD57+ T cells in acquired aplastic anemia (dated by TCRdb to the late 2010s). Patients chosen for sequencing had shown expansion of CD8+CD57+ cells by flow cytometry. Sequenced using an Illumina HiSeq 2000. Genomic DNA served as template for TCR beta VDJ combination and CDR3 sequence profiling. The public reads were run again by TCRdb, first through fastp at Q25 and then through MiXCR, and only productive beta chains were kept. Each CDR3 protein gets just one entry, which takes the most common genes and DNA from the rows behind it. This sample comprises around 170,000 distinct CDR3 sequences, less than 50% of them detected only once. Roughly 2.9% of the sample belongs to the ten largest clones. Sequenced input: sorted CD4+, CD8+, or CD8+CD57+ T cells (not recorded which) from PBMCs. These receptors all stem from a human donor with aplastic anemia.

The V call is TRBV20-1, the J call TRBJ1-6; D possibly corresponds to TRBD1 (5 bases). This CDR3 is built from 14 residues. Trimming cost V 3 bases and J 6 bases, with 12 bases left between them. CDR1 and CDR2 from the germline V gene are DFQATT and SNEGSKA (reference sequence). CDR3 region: CSARGPDRNSPLHF. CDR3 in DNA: TGCAGTGCTAGGGGACCAGACCGTAATTCACCCCTCCACTTT.

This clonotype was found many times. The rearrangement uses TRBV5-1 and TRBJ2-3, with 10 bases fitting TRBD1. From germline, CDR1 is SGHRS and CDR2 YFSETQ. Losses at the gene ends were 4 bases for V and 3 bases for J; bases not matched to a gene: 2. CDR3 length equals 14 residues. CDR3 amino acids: CASSEDRGTDTQYF. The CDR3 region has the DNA TGCGCCAGCAGCGAGGACAGGGGGACAGATACGCAGTATTTT.

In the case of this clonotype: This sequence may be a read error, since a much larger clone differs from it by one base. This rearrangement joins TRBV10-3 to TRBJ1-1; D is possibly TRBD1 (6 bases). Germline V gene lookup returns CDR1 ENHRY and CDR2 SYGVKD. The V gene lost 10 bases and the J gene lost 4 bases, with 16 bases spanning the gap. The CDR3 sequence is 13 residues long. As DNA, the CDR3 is TGTGCCAGCAGGACAGAGGGCTTCACTGAAGCTTTCTTT. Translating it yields CASRTEGFTEAFF.

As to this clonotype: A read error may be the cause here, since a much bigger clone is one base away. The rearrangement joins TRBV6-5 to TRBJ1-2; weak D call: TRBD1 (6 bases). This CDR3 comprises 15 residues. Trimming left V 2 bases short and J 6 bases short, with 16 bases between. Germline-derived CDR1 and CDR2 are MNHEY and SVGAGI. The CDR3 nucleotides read TGTGCCAGCAGTTACGAGATCCAGGGGTCGGATGGCTACACCTTC. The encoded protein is CASSYEIQGSDGYTF.

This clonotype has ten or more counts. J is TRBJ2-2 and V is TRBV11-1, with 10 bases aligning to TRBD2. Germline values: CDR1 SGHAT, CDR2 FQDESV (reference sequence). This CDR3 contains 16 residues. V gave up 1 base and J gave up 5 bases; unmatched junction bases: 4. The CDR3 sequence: CASSLVTSGKTGELFF. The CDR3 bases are TGTGCCAGCAGCTTAGTAACTAGCGGGAAGACCGGGGAGCTGTTTTTT.

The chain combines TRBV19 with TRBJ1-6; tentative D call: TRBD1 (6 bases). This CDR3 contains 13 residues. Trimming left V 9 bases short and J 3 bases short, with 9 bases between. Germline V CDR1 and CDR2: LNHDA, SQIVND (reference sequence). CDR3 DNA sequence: TGTGCCAGCAGGGGTAGCTATAATTCACCCCTCCACTTT. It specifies CASRGSYNSPLHF.

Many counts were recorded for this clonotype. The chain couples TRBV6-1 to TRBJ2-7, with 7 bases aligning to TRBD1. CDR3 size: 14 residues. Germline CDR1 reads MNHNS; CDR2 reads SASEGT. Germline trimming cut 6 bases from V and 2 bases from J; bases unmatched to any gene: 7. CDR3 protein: CASSNGDRAYEQYF. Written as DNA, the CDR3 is TGTGCCAGCAGCAACGGTGACAGGGCCTACGAGCAGTACTTC.

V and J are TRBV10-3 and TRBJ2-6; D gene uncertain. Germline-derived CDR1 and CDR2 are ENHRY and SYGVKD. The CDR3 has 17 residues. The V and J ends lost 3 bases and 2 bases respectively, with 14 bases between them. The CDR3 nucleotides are TGTGCCATCAGTGAAGGGCAGCCCGGAACTGGGGCCAACGTCCTGACTTTC. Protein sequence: CAISEGQPGTGANVLTF.

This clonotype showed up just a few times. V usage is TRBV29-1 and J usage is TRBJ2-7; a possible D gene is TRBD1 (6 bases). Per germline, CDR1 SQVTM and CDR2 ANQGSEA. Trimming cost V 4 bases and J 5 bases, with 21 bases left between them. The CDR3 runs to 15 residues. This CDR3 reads CSVVGSGGSRDEQYF. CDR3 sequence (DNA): TGCAGCGTTGTGGGGTCTGGGGGCTCAAGGGACGAGCAGTACTTC.